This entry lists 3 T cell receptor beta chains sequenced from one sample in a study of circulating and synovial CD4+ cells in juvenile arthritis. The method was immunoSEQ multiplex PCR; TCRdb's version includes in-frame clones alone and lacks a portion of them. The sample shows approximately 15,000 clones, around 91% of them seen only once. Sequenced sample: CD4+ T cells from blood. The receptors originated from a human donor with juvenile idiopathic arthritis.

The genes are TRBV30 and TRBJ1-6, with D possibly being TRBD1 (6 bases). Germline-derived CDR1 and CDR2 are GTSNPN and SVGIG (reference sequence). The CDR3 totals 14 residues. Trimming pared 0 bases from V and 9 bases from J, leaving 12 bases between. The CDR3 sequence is CAWSVQGYGSPLHF. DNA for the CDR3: TGTGCCTGGAGTGTACAGGGTTATGGTTCACCCCTCCACTTT.

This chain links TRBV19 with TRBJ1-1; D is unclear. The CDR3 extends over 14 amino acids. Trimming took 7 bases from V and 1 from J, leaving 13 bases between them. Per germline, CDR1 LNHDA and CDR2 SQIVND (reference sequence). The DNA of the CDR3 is TGTGCCAGTATAAAATCCCACGGGAACACTGAAGCTTTCTTT. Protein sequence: CASIKSHGNTEAFF.

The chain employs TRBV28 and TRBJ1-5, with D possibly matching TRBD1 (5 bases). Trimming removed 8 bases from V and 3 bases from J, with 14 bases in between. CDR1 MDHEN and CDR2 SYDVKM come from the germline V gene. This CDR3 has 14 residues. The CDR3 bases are TGTGCCAGCGGAGATCAGGGTTACAATCAGCCCCAGCATTTT. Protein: CASGDQGYNQPQHF.